The count of the clone carrying this T cell receptor beta chain is one. The CDR3 is 13 residues long. The germline V and J ends were trimmed by 2 bases and 2 bases, with 6 bases remaining between them. In germline, CDR1 is ENHRY, CDR2 SYGVKD. Original handling: Amplification with reference gene primers provided the estimates of nucleated cell counts. Sequenced by immunoSEQ multiplex PCR; TCRdb stores in-frame clones only, minus some. The V and J calls and clone size are taken from that table; D and trimming were inferred from the DNA. The sample holds 390,000 or so clones, around nine tenths seen once. These data are taken from a study of blood T cell repertoires in COVID-19. For the study at large: The analysed material was cDNA or gDNA that came from T cells, B-cell-depleted T cells, or PBMCs.

The clonotype originates from a woman in her forties or fifties who had recovered from COVID-19. This sequence joins TRBV10-3 and TRBJ1-1; D call uncertain. Sequenced sample: PBMCs or T cells enriched from blood (not recorded which). This CDR3 is CAISETENTEAFF. CDR3 coding DNA: TGTGCCATCAGTGAGACAGAAAACACTGAAGCTTTCTTT.